This TCR beta chain was observed in a study of blood T cell repertoires in COVID-19. At the level of the study: COVID-19 samples collected from the United States, Italy and Spain covered acute and convalescent phases. The analysed material was cDNA or gDNA that came from T cells, B-cell-depleted T cells, or PBMCs.

Original handling: Reference gene primers were amplified, and this amplification served to estimate nucleated cell counts. TCRdb's copy holds only in-frame clones and misses some; the assay was immunoSEQ multiplex PCR. For V, J and clone size, that table is used; D and trimming come from the DNA. The table lists roughly 180,000 clones, approximately 85% of them singletons. Germline CDR1 and CDR2: LNHDA and SQIVND (reference sequence). The J segment lost 1 base and the V segment lost 7 bases, leaving 9 bases of the junction unmatched. The CDR3 consists of 15 residues. What was sequenced was peripheral blood. The sequence was obtained from a woman aged 60 to 75 with acute or convalescent COVID-19. The chain links TRBV19 to TRBJ2-5, with 7 bases aligning to TRBD1. This CDR3 reads CASNFRTGLQETQYF. The CDR3 DNA sequence: TGTGCCAGTAATTTCCGGACAGGCCTCCAAGAGACCCAGTACTTC.